A single sample gave rise to the 30 T cell receptor beta chains below, sequenced in a study of lymphopenia after photon versus proton radiotherapy. TCRdb keeps only in-frame clones here, not all; method: immunoSEQ multiplex PCR. The sample lists 150,000 to 200,000 clones; about 88% were seen once. Source: peripheral blood, taken from a patient treated with photon-based radiotherapy. These TCRs come from a man aged 50 to 60 with gastric cancer.

The chain combines TRBV12-5 with TRBJ1-2; 8 bases fit TRBD1. Germline CDR1 and CDR2: LGHNT and FRNRAP. The CDR3 sequence is 18 residues long. Trimming removed 2 bases from V and 0 bases from J; junction bases left unmatched: 11. The chain's CDR3 is CASGLSPGQVPPNYGYTF. Written as DNA, the CDR3 is TGTGCTAGTGGTTTGTCTCCGGGACAGGTCCCCCCTAACTATGGCTACACCTTC.

The chain carries TRBV11-2 and TRBJ2-7; D is unclear. This CDR3 comprises 17 residues. From germline, CDR1 is SGHAT and CDR2 FQNNGV. V shed 1 base and J shed 2 bases, with 18 bases lying between them. The CDR3 DNA is TGTGCCAGCAGCTTAGCCTGGCAGAGTGGGAAGGCCTACGAGCAGTACTTC. It yields the protein CASSLAWQSGKAYEQYF.

The gene calls are TRBV7-9 and TRBJ1-4, with D unclear. V was shortened by 1 base and J by 3 bases, with 6 bases between the two germline ends. The CDR3 loop spans 14 amino acids. Germline assignment: CDR1 SEHNR and CDR2 FQNEAQ (reference sequence). CDR3 in DNA: TGTGCCAGCAGCTTAGACGGCTCTAATGAAAAACTGTTTTTT. It codes for CASSLDGSNEKLFF.

V gene TRBV7-8 combines with J gene TRBJ2-4, with 13 positions matching TRBD2. Germline lookup yields CDR1 SGHVS and CDR2 FQNEAQ. The J segment lost 10 bases and the V segment lost 5 bases, leaving 11 bases of the junction unmatched. CDR3 length: 16 residues. Here the CDR3 reads CASSPRLAGGLRIQYF. CDR3 in DNA: TGTGCCAGCAGCCCGAGACTAGCGGGAGGCCTCCGAATTCAGTACTTC. The whole variable domain, remainder taken from reference TRBV7-8 and TRBJ2-4, is GAGVSQSPRYKVAKRGQDVALRCDPISGHVSLFWYQQALGQGPEFLTYFQNEAQLDKSGLPSDRFFAERPEGSVSTLKIQRTQQEDSAVYLCASSPRLAGGLRIQYFGAGTRLSVL.

The J gene is TRBJ1-2, the V gene TRBV6-5; D possibly corresponds to TRBD1 (5 bases). Germline values: CDR1 MNHEY, CDR2 SVGAGI. CDR3 length equals 15 residues. V lost 6 bases, J lost 0 bases, and 14 bases lay in between. The CDR3 sequence: CASRQGRGTNYGYTF. The CDR3 nucleotides are TGTGCCAGCAGACAAGGACGGGGGACTAACTATGGCTACACCTTC.

The chain joins TRBV5-4 to TRBJ2-7; no reliable D call. Germline CDR1 SGHNT, CDR2 YYREEE (reference sequence). V shed 0 bases and J shed 0 bases, with 10 bases lying between them. CDR3 size: 15 residues. The CDR3 protein is CASSLGGRSSYEQYF. The CDR3, as DNA: TGTGCCAGCAGCTTGGGTGGACGGAGCTCCTACGAGCAGTACTTC.

The genes are TRBV29-1 and TRBJ2-3, with D possibly being TRBD1 or TRBD2 (5 bases each). The CDR3 spans 15 residues. CDR1 and CDR2 (germline): SQVTM, ANQGSEA. V lost 1 base to trimming and J lost 4 bases, with 15 bases between them. CDR3 protein: CSVEGGSAGSDTQYF. DNA for the CDR3: TGCAGCGTTGAAGGGGGGTCGGCAGGTTCAGATACGCAGTATTTT.

The CDR3: CASSLNPTSGRRYEQFF. CDR3 sequence (DNA): TGTGCCAGCAGCTTGAACCCTACTAGCGGGAGAAGGTATGAGCAGTTCTTC. This chain joins TRBV5-6 and TRBJ2-1, with 11 bases fitting TRBD2. Per germline, CDR1 SGHDT and CDR2 YYEEEE. This CDR3 is 17 amino acids long. V lost 1 base to trimming and J lost 8 bases; unmatched junction nucleotides: 11. The full variable domain, rest sourced from reference TRBV5-6 and TRBJ2-1, is DAGVTQSPTHLIKTRGQQVTLRCSPKSGHDTVSWYQQALGQGPQFIFQYYEEEERQRGNFPDRFSGHQFPNYSSELNVNALLLGDSALYLCASSLNPTSGRRYEQFFGPGTRLTVL.

CDR3 sequence: CASSQGQDTGELFF. The CDR3 bases are TGCGCCAGCAGCCAGGGGCAGGACACCGGGGAGCTGTTTTTT. V usage is TRBV4-1 and J usage is TRBJ2-2, with D possibly being TRBD1 (5 bases). Germline loops: CDR1 MGHRA, CDR2 YSYEKL. V was trimmed by 3 bases and J by 3 bases, leaving 8 bases between them. The CDR3 has 14 amino acids.

J is TRBJ2-5 and V is TRBV29-1; 9 nucleotides agree with TRBD1. V lost 7 bases to trimming and J lost 3 bases; unmatched junction nucleotides: 6. The germline CDR1 and CDR2 sequences are SQVTM and ANQGSEA. The CDR3 spans 13 residues. In DNA, the CDR3 is TGCAGCGCTCCACAGGGGGCAAAAGAGACCCAGTACTTC. Translation gives CSAPQGAKETQYF.

Regarding this clone: Other DNA sequences in this sample translate to the same CDR3. The chain uses TRBV28 and TRBJ1-1; perhaps TRBD1 as D (5 bases). Trimming took off 6 bases at V and 4 bases at J, with 9 bases between the two ends. The germline CDR1 and CDR2 sequences are MDHEN and SYDVKM. This CDR3 has 12 residues. As DNA, the CDR3 is TGTGCCAGCAGCCCCAGGGTCACTGAAGCTTTCTTT. This translates into CASSPRVTEAFF.

This clone turned up a few times. The J gene is TRBJ1-2, the V gene TRBV2; D is perhaps TRBD1 (6 bases). The CDR3 totals 13 residues. V was clipped by 6 bases and J by 8 bases, with 16 bases between them. Germline CDR1 is SNHLY and CDR2 is FYNNEI. The CDR3 bases are TGTGCCAGCAGACCACAGGGAGTGATCGGCTACACCTTC. This gives the protein CASRPQGVIGYTF.

This clone was counted a few times. In DNA, the CDR3 is TGTGCCAGCAGCCCCCGACGACAGGGTTGGGGCACAGATACGCAGTATTTT. It yields the protein CASSPRRQGWGTDTQYF. This chain joins TRBV9 and TRBJ2-3, with 7 bases matching TRBD1. This CDR3 has 17 amino acids. V trimming: 4 bases; J trimming: 1 base; junction bases outside the gene matches: 12. Germline CDR1 and CDR2: SGDLS and YYNGEE. Looking up the rest from reference TRBV9 and TRBJ2-3 gives the full variable domain: DSGVTQTPKHLITATGQRVTLRCSPRSGDLSVYWYQQSLDQGLQFLIQYYNGEERAKGNILERFSAQQFPDLHSELNLSSLELGDSALYFCASSPRRQGWGTDTQYFGPGTRLTVL.

CDR3 nucleotides: TGCGCCAGCAGCTCTCGGACAGGGGGCTTCGAAAAACTGTTTTTT. The encoded protein is CASSSRTGGFEKLFF. The chain carries TRBV5-1 and TRBJ1-4; TRBD1 matches at 11 bases. V shed 3 bases and J 8 bases; nucleotides not matched to a gene: 6. Per the germline V gene, CDR1 is SGHRS and CDR2 is YFSETQ. CDR3 length: 15 amino acids.

This chain uses TRBV6-5 with TRBJ2-3; D perhaps matches TRBD2 (6 bases). CDR1 MNHEY and CDR2 SVGAGI come from the germline V gene. The CDR3 sequence is 15 residues long. V was pared by 7 bases and J by 6 bases, with 20 bases between. The CDR3, as DNA: TGTGCCAGCAACCCCCGGCGGGAAATGTCGGATACGCAGTATTTT. The encoded protein is CASNPRREMSDTQYF.

The genes are TRBV7-8 and TRBJ2-2; D is possibly TRBD2 (7 bases). The CDR3 has 19 amino acids. Trimming pared 0 bases from V and 3 bases from J, leaving 20 bases between. The germline V gene encodes CDR1 SGHVS and CDR2 FQNEAQ. Written as DNA, the CDR3 is TGTGCCAGCAGCTTAGCTTCAAGGGGGGCTAGCGGCTACACCGGGGAGCTGTTTTTT. Its protein product is CASSLASRGASGYTGELFF.

This clone was detected only once. V and J are TRBV7-6 and TRBJ1-5; no clear D gene. Germline CDR1 SGHVS, CDR2 FNYEAQ. CDR3 length equals 13 residues. V dropped 2 bases and J dropped 3 bases, with 5 bases sitting between them. CDR3 sequence reads: CASSLQPNQPQHF. Here the CDR3 DNA reads TGTGCCAGCAGCTTACAGCCCAATCAGCCCCAGCATTTT.

Notes on this clone: A junction end diverges from the germline sequence, so it may reflect a read error. V usage is TRBV7-2 and J usage is TRBJ1-1; D is undetermined. The CDR3 sequence is 12 residues long. Germline CDR1 and CDR2: SGHTA and FQGNSA. The CDR3 spells CASSLASRTLHF. The CDR3 DNA reads as TGTGCCAGCAGCTTAGCATCCAGGACGTTGCACTTT.

This chain joins TRBV9 and TRBJ2-5; a weak D match, TRBD2 (6 bases). Germline CDR1 SGDLS, CDR2 YYNGEE. The V end was cut by 0 bases, the J end by 5 bases, with 14 bases between. The CDR3 runs 15 residues. The CDR3 protein is CASSVVAGTGETQYF. CDR3 bases: TGTGCCAGCAGCGTAGTTGCGGGAACCGGTGAGACCCAGTACTTC.

The rearrangement joins TRBV29-1 to TRBJ2-1; possibly TRBD1 or TRBD2 for D (5 bases each). V was cut by 6 bases and J by 7 bases, with 10 bases left in between. The CDR3 runs 11 residues. Per the germline V gene, CDR1 is SQVTM and CDR2 is ANQGSEA. DNA for the CDR3: TGCAGCGTGGGAGAGGGGAATGAGCAGTTCTTC. It translates to CSVGEGNEQFF.

The chain has TRBV4-1 and TRBJ1-1, with D possibly TRBD1 on 5 matching bases. Germline loops: CDR1 MGHRA, CDR2 YSYEKL. The CDR3 spans 18 residues. Trimming took 1 base from V and 1 from J, leaving 19 bases between them. Here the CDR3 DNA reads TGCGCCAGCAGCCAAGTCGGATTTGGGGGGGTGGAGAACACTGAAGCTTTCTTT. Translated: CASSQVGFGGVENTEAFF.

This chain uses TRBV7-2 with TRBJ2-1; TRBD1 matches 8 bases. The CDR3 has 16 residues. The germline CDR1 and CDR2 sequences are SGHTA and FQGNSA. After removal of 2 bases from V and 9 bases from J, the junction contained 12 bases not matched to a gene. CDR3 bases: TGTGCCAGCAGCTTAAAGGGCTCAGGGGGCTTTGGTGAGCAGTTCTTC. It translates to CASSLKGSGGFGEQFF.

CDR3 loop: CASSPRAGGSDTQYF. The DNA of the CDR3 is TGTGCCAGCAGCCCACGGGCGGGGGGTTCAGATACGCAGTATTTT. The rearrangement uses TRBV7-3 and TRBJ2-3; 8 positions match TRBD2. With V trimmed by 5 bases and J by 4 bases, 8 bases remained unmatched. Germline V gene data show CDR1 as SGHTA and CDR2 as FQGTGA. There are 15 residues in the CDR3.

CDR3 sequence reads: CASSRRGLAGGNTGELFF. The CDR3 region has the DNA TGTGCCAGCAGCCGCCGGGGACTAGCGGGAGGCAACACCGGGGAGCTGTTTTTT. The chain is built from TRBV11-3 and TRBJ2-2, with TRBD2 identical over 15 bases. Germline CDR1 reads SGHNT; CDR2 reads YENEEA. V lost 5 bases, J lost 2 bases, and 6 bases stayed unmatched. This CDR3 region has 18 residues.

This clone was found once. The chain joins TRBV5-4 to TRBJ2-5, with D maybe TRBD2 (6 bases). The CDR3 covers 13 residues. With 3 bases removed from V and 2 bases from J, the gap between germline ends came to 8 bases. CDR1 is SGHNT, CDR2 YYREEE, per germline (reference sequence). The CDR3 DNA sequence: TGTGCCAGCAGCTCCGGGGGTCAAGAGACCCAGTACTTC. As protein: CASSSGGQETQYF.

The rearrangement joins TRBV30 to TRBJ2-1; TRBD2 matches at 9 bases. The V gene end was trimmed by 3 bases and the J gene end by 9 bases; junction bases not matched to a gene: 18. CDR3 length: 17 residues. Germline V lookup: CDR1 GTSNPN, CDR2 SVGIG (reference sequence). This CDR3 is CAWRSVGRIAGAGEQFF. CDR3 nucleotides: TGTGCCTGGAGGAGTGTAGGGAGAATAGCGGGAGCAGGTGAGCAGTTCTTC.

This clone was observed a single time. V gene TRBV11-2 combines with J gene TRBJ2-1; 11 bases align to TRBD2. This CDR3 spans 18 amino acids. Germline loops: CDR1 SGHAT, CDR2 FQNNGV. The ends lost 1 base at V and 3 bases at J; junction bases unmatched: 8. This CDR3 is CASSLAGLAGGGYNEQFF. The CDR3 coding sequence is TGTGCCAGCAGCTTAGCTGGGCTAGCGGGAGGAGGCTACAATGAGCAGTTCTTC.

The chain carries TRBV5-1 and TRBJ2-3; the D is unclear. Germline CDR1 reads SGHRS; CDR2 reads YFSETQ. This CDR3 spans 13 amino acids. V lost 7 bases to trimming and J lost 2 bases, with 11 bases between them. CDR3 sequence reads: CASLETNTDTQYF. As DNA, the CDR3 is TGCGCCAGCTTGGAAACCAACACAGATACGCAGTATTTT.

The chain is built from TRBV28 and TRBJ2-7; TRBD2 might be the D (6 bases). The CDR3 has 14 residues. CDR1 is MDHEN and CDR2 is SYDVKM in the germline V gene. The V end lost 5 bases, the J end lost 3 bases, and 14 bases lay between the germline ends. The CDR3 sequence: CASSPAGTLYEQYF. The CDR3 DNA reads as TGTGCCAGCAGTCCAGCCGGGACTCTCTACGAGCAGTACTTC.

V and J are TRBV28 and TRBJ2-1; 7 positions match TRBD2. CDR3 length: 16 amino acids. CDR1 and CDR2 from the germline V gene are MDHEN and SYDVKM. The V segment lost 3 bases and the J segment 8 bases; nucleotides outside the gene matches: 13. CDR3 coding DNA: TGTGCCAGCAGTTTTACTTGGGGGGGAGGGCCCCATGAGCAGTTCTTC. Translation: CASSFTWGGGPHEQFF.